These 9 T cell receptor beta chains share one sample of origin, sequenced in a study of beta chain features in type 1 diabetes (dated by TCRdb to between 2018 and 2020). Summary of the overall study and its limitations: Type 1 diabetes patients showed a moderate but significant shortening of TCRB CDR3 length in all four CD4+ subsets.

The library relied on the immunoSEQ multiplex PCR assay. The High Capacity cDNA Reverse Transcription Kit was used to reverse transcribe all of the isolated RNA, meaning that expressed TCRB transcripts were what got sequenced. The source is immuneACCESS, and TCRdb retained only in-frame sequences with V and J called. Part of the clones is not carried over; for the studies checked, unresolved V genes explain less than half of this, and the remainder is unexplained. For this sample the table gives hundreds of thousands of clones, of which over 12% were detected only once. The ten largest clones add up to just under 0.04% of the sample. Their antigens are not known. Source material: naive CD4+ T cells from blood. In light of the paper, this sample's cell subset or site label describes: true naive CD4+ T cells. The origin of the receptors is a man younger than 35 with type 1 diabetes.

V usage is TRBV18 and J usage is TRBJ1-5, with TRBD1 identical over 9 bases. Looked up from germline, CDR1 is KGHSH and CDR2 is LQKENI. The CDR3 runs 16 residues. Trimming took 3 bases from V and 1 from J; bases not matched to a gene: 4. For the CDR3, the DNA is TGTGCCAGCTCACCCCAGACAGGGGGGAGCAATCAGCCCCAGCATTTT. It is translated as CASSPQTGGSNQPQHF. Full variable domain (missing parts from reference TRBV18 and TRBJ1-5): NAGVMQNPRHLVRRRGQEARLRCSPMKGHSHVYWYRQLPEEGLKFMVYLQKENIIDESGMPKERFSAEFPKEGPSILRIQQVVRGDSAAYFCASSPQTGGSNQPQHFGDGTRLSIL.

This chain joins TRBV6-5 and TRBJ1-5; D remains unclear. V was cut by 6 bases and J by 3 bases, with 15 bases left in between. CDR3 length: 15 amino acids. CDR1 and CDR2 from the germline V gene are MNHEY and SVGAGI. The CDR3 DNA follows: TGTGCCAGCAGCCCGGCCGGTCAAGTCAATCAGCCCCAGCATTTT. Protein: CASSPAGQVNQPQHF.

A few counts support this clone. This chain links TRBV29-1 with TRBJ2-5; 7 bases are shared with TRBD1. The V segment lost 4 bases and the J segment 4 bases; nucleotides outside the gene matches: 15. CDR3 length: 16 amino acids. Germline V gene sequence: CDR1 SQVTM, CDR2 ANQGSEA. DNA of the CDR3: TGCAGCGTTGTAGGAGAAGCAGGGGGATGGGGAGAGACCCAGTACTTC. Its translation: CSVVGEAGGWGETQYF.

The V and J genes are TRBV7-9 and TRBJ2-7; D is possibly TRBD1 or TRBD2 (5 bases each). Germline-derived CDR1 and CDR2 are SEHNR and FQNEAQ (reference sequence). Trimming cost V 5 bases and J 3 bases, with 11 bases left between them. This CDR3 contains 13 residues. The CDR3 coding sequence is TGTGCCAGCAGCCAAGGGACGCACTACGAGCAGTACTTC. Protein sequence: CASSQGTHYEQYF. Combining the CDR3 with reference TRBV7-9 and TRBJ2-7 gives the whole variable domain DTGVSQNPRHKITKRGQNVTFRCDPISEHNRLYWYRQTLGQGPEFLTYFQNEAQLEKSRLLSDRFSAERPKGSFSTLEIQRTEQGDSAMYLCASSQGTHYEQYFGPGTRLTVT.

The chain carries TRBV29-1 and TRBJ2-3; D gene unclear. V lost 7 bases and J lost 1, with 12 bases in between. Germline CDR1 reads SQVTM; CDR2 reads ANQGSEA. This CDR3 comprises 13 residues. The CDR3 spells CSAADGRTDTQYF. CDR3 bases: TGCAGCGCTGCGGATGGACGCACAGATACGCAGTATTTT.

This clone has more than one count but fewer than ten. The J gene is TRBJ2-7, the V gene TRBV27, with D possibly matching TRBD1 (6 bases). CDR1 and CDR2 from the germline V gene are MNHEY and SMNVEV (reference sequence). The CDR3 spans 12 residues. Trimming stripped 3 bases from V and 4 bases from J, with 7 bases between. Written as DNA, the CDR3 is TGTGCCAGCAGTTTCAGGGGATACGAGCAGTACTTC. Encoded protein: CASSFRGYEQYF.

This sequence joins TRBV6-6 and TRBJ2-7; no firm D call. CDR3 length equals 16 residues. Trimming removed 0 bases from V and 5 bases from J, with 17 bases in between. Germline CDR1 reads MNHNY; CDR2 reads SVGAGI (reference sequence). The CDR3 loop reads CASSYSKWQSGHEQYF. The DNA for the CDR3 is TGTGCCAGCAGTTACTCGAAATGGCAGAGTGGCCACGAGCAGTACTTC.

Regarding this clone: An end of the junction does not agree with germline; a read error may underlie this. This chain's CDR3 is CASSYLGETQYF. The CDR3 DNA reads TGTGCCAGCAGTTACTTAGGGGAGACCCAGTACTTC. The chain couples TRBV10-3 to TRBJ2-5; no firm D call. The CDR3 length is 12 residues. In germline, CDR1 is ENHRY, CDR2 SYGVKD.

The rearrangement links TRBV6-5 to TRBJ2-2; possibly TRBD1 or TRBD2 for D (5 bases each). Between the trimmed V and J ends, which lost 6 bases and 4 bases, there was a span of 15 bases. Germline-derived CDR1 and CDR2 are MNHEY and SVGAGI. The CDR3 consists of 15 residues. CDR3 nucleotide sequence: TGTGCCAGCAGCTCCCTTGGGACCTCCACCGGGGAGCTGTTTTTT. Its protein product is CASSSLGTSTGELFF.